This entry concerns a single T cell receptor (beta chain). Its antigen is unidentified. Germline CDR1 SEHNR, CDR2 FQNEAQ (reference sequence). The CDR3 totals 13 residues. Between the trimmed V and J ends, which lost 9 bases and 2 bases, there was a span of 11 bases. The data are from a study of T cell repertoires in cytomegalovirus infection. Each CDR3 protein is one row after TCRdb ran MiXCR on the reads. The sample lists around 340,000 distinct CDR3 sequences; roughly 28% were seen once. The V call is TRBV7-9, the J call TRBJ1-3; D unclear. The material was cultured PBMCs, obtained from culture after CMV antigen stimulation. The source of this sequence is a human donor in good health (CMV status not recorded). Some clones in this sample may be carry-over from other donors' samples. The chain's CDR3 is CARDTVAGNTIYF. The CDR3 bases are TGTGCCAGAGACACCGTAGCTGGAAACACCATATATTTT.